This TCR beta chain was retrieved from a study of blood T cell repertoires in COVID-19. Of note for this clone: In the same sample, other DNA sequences code for this CDR3.

With 3 bases clipped from V and 2 bases from J, the junction kept 3 bases outside the gene matches. CDR1 LNHDA and CDR2 SQIVND come from the germline V gene (reference sequence). The CDR3 has 14 amino acids. Generated by immunoSEQ multiplex PCR, the TCRdb table keeps only in-frame clones and is missing some. The sample has 250,000 or so clones, 86% seen once. The chain is built from TRBV19 and TRBJ2-7; 8 bases fit TRBD1. Source material: peripheral blood. This sequence originates from a woman aged 25 to 39 with active or convalescent COVID-19. This CDR3 is CASSIRGPTYEQYF. CDR3 DNA: TGTGCCAGTAGTATCAGGGGGCCCACCTACGAGCAGTACTTC.